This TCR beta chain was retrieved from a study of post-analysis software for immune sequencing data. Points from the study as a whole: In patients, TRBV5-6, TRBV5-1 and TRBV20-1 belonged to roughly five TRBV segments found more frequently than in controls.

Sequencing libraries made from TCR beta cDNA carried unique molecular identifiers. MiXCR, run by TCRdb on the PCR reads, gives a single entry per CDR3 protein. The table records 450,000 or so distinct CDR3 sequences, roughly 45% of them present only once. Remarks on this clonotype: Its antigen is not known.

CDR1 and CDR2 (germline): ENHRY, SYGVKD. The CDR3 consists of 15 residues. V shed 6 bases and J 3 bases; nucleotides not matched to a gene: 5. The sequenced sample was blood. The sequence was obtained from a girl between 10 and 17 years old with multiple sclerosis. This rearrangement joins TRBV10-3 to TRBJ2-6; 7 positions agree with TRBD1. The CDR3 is CAIRNDRDGANVLTF. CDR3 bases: TGTGCCATCAGAAACGACAGGGATGGGGCCAACGTCCTGACTTTC.